This T cell receptor (beta chain) was retrieved from a study of early stage breast cancer tumors. The wider study: Each sample averaged approximately 9.8-fold read coverage.

Blood replicates held 0.5 ug DNA, tumor or normal breast roughly 1.5 ug, two each. The repertoire was sequenced with immunoSEQ multiplex PCR; TCRdb's copy has only in-frame clones and lacks some. The data contain some 70,000 clones, around 80% of them singletons. Notes on the study in general: Most shared enriched TCRB sequences were commonly generated ones.

About this clone itself: Its matching antigen is unknown.

Germline values: CDR1 SEHNR, CDR2 FQNEAQ (reference sequence). After removal of 0 bases from V and 2 bases from J, the junction contained 7 bases not matched to a gene. The CDR3 covers 18 residues. The chain carries TRBV7-9 and TRBJ2-2; 9 nucleotides match TRBD2. This clonotype originated in a person between 55 and 69 years old with breast cancer. Sequenced: blood. The CDR3 bases are TGTGCCAGCAGCTTAGCGGAGGTAGCGGGAGCAAACACCGGGGAGCTGTTTTTT. Protein: CASSLAEVAGANTGELFF. Based on the CDR3 plus reference TRBV7-9 and TRBJ2-2, the full variable domain is DTGVSQNPRHKITKRGQNVTFRCDPISEHNRLYWYRQTLGQGPEFLTYFQNEAQLEKSRLLSDRFSAERPKGSFSTLEIQRTEQGDSAMYLCASSLAEVAGANTGELFFGEGSRLTVL.